These 26 T cell receptor beta chains were all obtained from the same sample, sequenced in a study of control samples from healthy donors and cancer patients. Libraries were prepared by immunoSEQ multiplex PCR; TCRdb keeps only in-frame clonotypes and omits some of them. The sample lists more than 30,000 clones; about 86% were seen once. Sequenced sample: PBMCs. The source is a woman aged 60-70 years with lung cancer.

V usage is TRBV5-4 and J usage is TRBJ2-1; D not certain. The CDR3 loop spans 14 amino acids. The V gene lost 1 base and the J gene lost 0 bases, with 5 bases spanning the gap. The germline V gene encodes CDR1 SGHNT and CDR2 YYREEE (reference sequence). The CDR3 region has the DNA TGTGCCAGCAGCTTGACCGTCTCCTACAATGAGCAGTTCTTC. Translated, it gives CASSLTVSYNEQFF.

The count of this clone is one. The CDR3 region is CASSFQTANEKLFF. CDR3 nucleotide sequence: TGTGCCAGCAGCTTCCAGACAGCTAATGAAAAACTGTTTTTT. This chain links TRBV7-2 with TRBJ1-4, with D possibly matching TRBD1 (5 bases). There are 14 residues in the CDR3. V was pared by 3 bases and J by 3 bases, with 8 bases between. Germline assignment: CDR1 SGHTA and CDR2 FQGNSA.

V gene TRBV10-1 combines with J gene TRBJ1-1; no clear D gene. Trimming stripped 2 bases from V and 1 base from J, with 11 bases between. This CDR3 has 15 amino acids. CDR1 is WNHNN, CDR2 SYGVQD, per germline (reference sequence). CDR3 sequence (DNA): TGCGCCAGCAGTGAGCGGGCAGATCCGAACACTGAAGCTTTCTTT. Protein product: CASSERADPNTEAFF.

Concerning this clone itself: Distinct nucleotide sequences in the sample also encode this CDR3. The chain links TRBV29-1 to TRBJ1-1; D is unresolved. This CDR3 has 12 residues. From germline, CDR1 is SQVTM and CDR2 ANQGSEA. Trimming removed 6 bases from V and 0 bases from J, with 8 bases in between. This CDR3 reads CSVRPMNTEAFF. The CDR3 bases are TGCAGCGTCCGTCCCATGAACACTGAAGCTTTCTTT.

The V and J genes are TRBV27 and TRBJ1-1; 8 positions agree with TRBD1. Germline loops: CDR1 MNHEY, CDR2 SMNVEV (reference sequence). The CDR3 is 14 amino acids. Trimming cost V 5 bases and J 1 base; bases outside gene matches: 3. CDR3 nucleotides: TGTGCCAGCAGTCCTACAGGGGGGAACACTGAAGCTTTCTTT. Amino acid sequence: CASSPTGGNTEAFF.

On this clone itself: Germline is not matched at one junction end, which may reflect a read error. DNA of the CDR3: TGTGCTAGCAGCCTTGACCTTGATTCACCCCTCCACTTT. Amino acid sequence: CASSLDLDSPLHF. The genes are TRBV7-7 and TRBJ1-6; the D is unclear. The germline V gene encodes CDR1 SSHAT and CDR2 FNYEAQ (reference sequence). The CDR3 extends over 13 amino acids.

The chain has TRBV3-1 (or the pseudogene TRBV3-2) and TRBJ2-3; D perhaps matches TRBD2 (5 bases). The CDR3 extends over 14 amino acids. The germline V and J ends were trimmed by 3 bases and 6 bases, with 13 bases remaining between them. Per germline, CDR1 LGHDT and CDR2 YNNKEL (reference sequence). This CDR3 reads CASSQGAAPDTQYF. The CDR3 nucleotides read TGTGCCAGCAGCCAGGGAGCGGCCCCGGATACGCAGTATTTT.

V is TRBV7-9 and J is TRBJ1-3; no clear D gene. The CDR3 contains 15 residues. Trimming removed 1 base at V and 1 base at J, with 8 bases between. Germline CDR1 is SEHNR and CDR2 is FQNEAQ (reference sequence). The CDR3 here is CASSLVAASGNTIYF. Written as DNA, the CDR3 is TGTGCCAGCAGCTTAGTGGCTGCGTCTGGAAACACCATATATTTT.

The chain links TRBV12-3 or TRBV12-4 to TRBJ1-1, with no clear D. The V gene lost 10 bases and the J gene lost 6 bases, with 18 bases spanning the gap. This CDR3 is 13 amino acids long. This CDR3 is CATKGIARPEAFF. In nucleotides, the CDR3 is TGTGCCACCAAGGGAATCGCGAGGCCTGAAGCTTTCTTT.

The chain couples TRBV7-2 to TRBJ1-2; D not certain. CDR1 SGHTA and CDR2 FQGNSA come from the germline V gene. Trimming took 5 bases from V and 2 from J, leaving 15 bases between them. The CDR3 contains 15 residues. The CDR3 DNA sequence: TGTGCCAGCAGCCCTCGGACGGGCGTCAACTATGGCTACACCTTC. It encodes CASSPRTGVNYGYTF.

This clone is a singleton in its sample. The rearrangement uses TRBV15 and TRBJ2-7; D ambiguous. The CDR3 sequence is 14 residues long. Trimming removed 5 bases at V and 4 bases at J, with 15 bases between. Per germline, CDR1 LNHNV and CDR2 YYDKDF (reference sequence). In DNA form, the CDR3 reads TGTGCCACCAGCCCCCCCCTTTTGGGTTACGAGCAGTACTTC. Translation gives CATSPPLLGYEQYF.

J is TRBJ1-1 and V is TRBV12-2. TRBV12-2 is marked as a pseudogene. This CDR3 region has 9 residues. CDR3 sequence reads: CASRLEAFF. CDR3 sequence (DNA): TGTGCAAGTCGCTTAGAAGCTTTCTTT.

The chain employs TRBV7-9 and TRBJ1-3, with unresolved D. V lost 2 bases to trimming and J lost 2 bases, with 7 bases between them. Germline loops: CDR1 SEHNR, CDR2 FQNEAQ (reference sequence). The CDR3 is 14 amino acids. The CDR3 DNA sequence: TGTGCCAGCAGCTTAATGGGGACTGGAAACACCATATATTTT. It specifies CASSLMGTGNTIYF.

This clone is labeled medium-sized. The genes are TRBV27 and TRBJ1-1; 9 bases map to TRBD1. J gave up 5 bases and V 2 bases, and 6 bases lay outside the gene matches. This CDR3 has 15 amino acids. Germline CDR1 reads MNHEY; CDR2 reads SMNVEV (reference sequence). The CDR3, as DNA: TGTGCCAGCAGTTTAGACAGGGGGGGGAAGACTGAAGCTTTCTTT. This translates into CASSLDRGGKTEAFF.

The table lists this clone with a few counts. The V call is TRBV29-1, the J call TRBJ2-7; the D is unclear. CDR3 length: 14 amino acids. Trimming pared 4 bases from V and 0 bases from J, leaving 13 bases between. The germline V gene has CDR1 SQVTM and CDR2 ANQGSEA. DNA for the CDR3: TGCAGCGTTGCTGCCGCAGTCAGCTCCTACGAGCAGTACTTC. It specifies CSVAAAVSSYEQYF.

The table lists this clone with a count of one. V and J are TRBV7-9 and TRBJ2-3; D perhaps matches TRBD1 (6 bases). This CDR3 contains 14 residues. V was pared by 3 bases and J by 0 bases, with 7 bases between. CDR1 is SEHNR and CDR2 is FQNEAQ in the germline V gene (reference sequence). In DNA, the CDR3 is TGTGCCAGCAGCTTGGACAGCAGCACAGATACGCAGTATTTT. It yields the protein CASSLDSSTDTQYF.

The rearrangement joins TRBV19 to TRBJ1-6; TRBD1 matches 9 bases. The CDR3 loop spans 14 amino acids. J gave up 7 bases and V 5 bases, and 3 bases lay outside the gene matches. The V gene's germline CDR1 is LNHDA and CDR2 SQIVND (reference sequence). This CDR3 reads CASSEDRGNSPLHF. CDR3 DNA: TGTGCCAGTAGTGAGGACAGGGGAAATTCACCCCTCCACTTT. The full variable domain, completed using reference TRBV19 and TRBJ1-6, is DGGITQSPKYLFRKEGQNVTLSCEQNLNHDAMYWYRQDPGQGLRLIYYSQIVNDFQKGDIAEGYSVSREKKESFPLTVTSAQKNPTAFYLCASSEDRGNSPLHFGNGTRLTVT.

This chain links TRBV7-9 with TRBJ2-3; 10 nucleotides align to TRBD1. Germline CDR1 is SEHNR and CDR2 is FQNEAQ (reference sequence). The CDR3 extends over 15 amino acids. With V trimmed by 5 bases and J by 7 bases, 9 bases remained unmatched. CDR3 DNA sequence: TGTGCCAGCAGCACCCCGGGACAGGGGCGAAATACGCAGTATTTT. Its translation is CASSTPGQGRNTQYF.

The chain joins TRBV6-5 to TRBJ1-1, with D uncertain. Germline values: CDR1 MNHEY, CDR2 SVGAGI. CDR3 length: 13 amino acids. Trimming shortened V by 5 bases and J by 1 base, and 8 bases separated the two germline ends. The CDR3 region is CASSRVPNTEAFF. The CDR3 DNA reads as TGTGCCAGCAGTAGAGTCCCGAACACTGAAGCTTTCTTT.

V and J are TRBV6-5 and TRBJ2-6, with 7 bases matching TRBD1. The CDR3 sequence is 15 residues long. Germline assignment: CDR1 MNHEY and CDR2 SVGAGI. Trimming took 7 bases from V and 2 from J; bases not matched to a gene: 5. CDR3 sequence reads: CASNRDRAGANVLTF. The CDR3 coding sequence is TGTGCCAGCAACCGTGACAGGGCTGGGGCCAACGTCCTGACTTTC.

The genes are TRBV6-2 or TRBV6-3 and TRBJ2-3; a weak D match, TRBD2 (6 bases). Germline V gene lookup returns CDR1 MNHEY and CDR2 SVGEGT. The V and J ends lost 6 bases and 7 bases respectively, with 14 bases between them. The CDR3 runs to 13 residues. The CDR3 DNA is TGTGCCAGCAGCCAAAGCGGGCCTTATACGCAGTATTTT. It is translated as CASSQSGPYTQYF.

This chain links TRBV6-6 with TRBJ1-1; D remains ambiguous. Germline CDR1 MNHNY, CDR2 SVGAGI (reference sequence). V was cut by 1 base and J by 1 base, with 4 bases left in between. This CDR3 spans 13 amino acids. The CDR3 reads CASSYWENTEAFF. Written as DNA, the CDR3 is TGTGCCAGCAGTTACTGGGAGAACACTGAAGCTTTCTTT.

This chain uses TRBV19 with TRBJ2-7; D call uncertain. V lost 3 bases and J lost 2, with 11 bases in between. This CDR3 contains 14 residues. Germline loops: CDR1 LNHDA, CDR2 SQIVND (reference sequence). CDR3 sequence (DNA): TGTGCCAGTAGTATCCTTCACAGCCCCTACGAGCAGTACTTC. It specifies CASSILHSPYEQYF.

The chain links TRBV9 to TRBJ1-1; 8 nucleotides align to TRBD1. After removal of 5 bases from V and 6 bases from J, the junction contained 9 bases not matched to a gene. This CDR3 is 14 amino acids long. The germline gives CDR1 SGDLS, CDR2 YYNGEE. CDR3 nucleotides: TGTGCCAGCAGTTTTGGACAGGGAGGATCTGAAGCTTTCTTT. Translating gives CASSFGQGGSEAFF.

The chain couples TRBV29-1 to TRBJ1-4, with 8 bases fitting TRBD1. Looked up from germline, CDR1 is SQVTM and CDR2 is ANQGSEA. The CDR3 has 13 amino acids. V was clipped by 4 bases and J by 8 bases; unmatched bases: 6. The CDR3 protein is CSVGTDRGEKLFF. The CDR3 nucleotides are TGCAGCGTTGGGACCGACAGGGGCGAAAAACTGTTTTTT.

CDR3 residues: CASRAGGTNYGYTF. The DNA of the CDR3 is TGTGCCAGCAGGGCAGGGGGAACTAACTATGGCTACACCTTC. The J gene is TRBJ1-2, the V gene TRBV2; 7 nucleotides agree with TRBD1. The CDR3 extends over 14 amino acids. Trimming at V came to 6 bases and at J to 0 bases, leaving 4 bases not matched to a gene. Looked up from germline, CDR1 is SNHLY and CDR2 is FYNNEI.